Sequencing of this T cell receptor (beta chain) was carried out in a study of T-cell reconstitution after alpha-beta-depleted transplantation in children. Overall study findings and caveats: Newly generated T cells supplied most T-cell counts and diversity one year post-transplant. Several patients had high TCRbeta diversity at day 60; it came from surviving recipient T cells and thymic progenitors. The origin of alpha-beta T cells about two months after transplant was reportedly several hundred expanded graft clones.

Unique molecular identifiers were incorporated when the TCRbeta library was constructed. From the PCR reads, TCRdb called clonotypes with MiXCR, one entry per CDR3 protein. This sample has around 190,000 distinct CDR3 sequences, with about 7% found just once. This clonotype appeared many times. Its antigen is not known. The CDR3 length is 16 residues. V lost 3 bases and J 3 bases, leaving 18 bases between the germline ends. CDR1 and CDR2 (germline): SGHVS, FQNEAQ. This clonotype was sampled from a boy between 2 and 10 years old with acute lymphoblastic leukemia, due to receive a stem cell transplant. Material: PBMCs, obtained before TCRalphabeta/CD19-depleted stem cell transplant. This chain uses TRBV7-8 with TRBJ2-7; D is unresolved. In DNA, the CDR3 is TGTGCCAGCAGCTTCGGGTCTCAACGGCGATTCTACGAGCAGTACTTC. Protein product: CASSFGSQRRFYEQYF.